This TCR beta chain was sequenced during a study of T cells in Graves' hyperthyroidism and ophthalmopathy. This clonotype was seen a handful of times. Its antigen remains unidentified. RNA transcripts served as the template for amplifying TCR beta CDR3 regions. Carried out on the TCR CDR3, a first-round RT-PCR used the HTBI primer set. TCRdb redid the calling of the multiplex PCR reads with MiXCR, one entry per CDR3 protein. Of over 550,000 distinct CDR3 sequences in the sample, roughly 17% were seen once. Hyperthyroidism had been newly diagnosed in patients aged 18 to 65, and its duration was under 2 months. PBMCs were sourced from over 8.5 ml fresh peripheral blood. The CDR3 loop spans 12 amino acids. Germline V gene lookup returns CDR1 SQVTM and CDR2 ANQGSEA. The trim removed 6 bases at V and 4 bases at J, leaving 3 bases unmatched. Study-wide findings and caveats: Ophthalmopathy, as predicted by the model, came a median approximately 5.9 months after the prediction. The blood repertoire included most of the expanded thyroid clonotypes above 0.001.

The chain is built from TRBV29-1 and TRBJ2-5; 9 nucleotides line up with TRBD1. This clonotype was sampled from a woman younger than 30 with Graves' hyperthyroidism. Material for sequencing was blood. The CDR3, as DNA: TGCAGCGTGACAGGGGGGTCAGAGACCCAGTACTTC. Protein sequence: CSVTGGSETQYF.